The rows below give T cell receptor beta chains drawn from one sample of a study of blood T cell repertoires in COVID-19. The data were produced by immunoSEQ multiplex PCR, yet TCRdb's version contains in-frame clones alone and is incomplete. The table records fewer than 110,000 clones, 84% of them present only once. The material sequenced was peripheral blood. Receptors originate from a human donor in a cohort sampled during active or convalescent COVID-19. Both conserved end residues are part of each CDR3. The D gene is left open where the match is weak. Clone size is given for some rows only: seen once, a few or many times, or a class if the clone is expanded.

j_call cdr3_length clone_size d_call v_call cdr3_aa cdr3_nt
TRBJ1-3 14 NA NA TRBV9 CASSVETGRNTIYF TGTGCCAGCAGCGTAGAGACAGGAAGAAACACCATATATTTT
TRBJ1-1 16 NA NA TRBV6-2/TRBV6-3 CASSYGYGVVNTEAFF TGTGCCAGCAGTTACGGGTACGGGGTAGTGAACACTGAAGCTTTCTTT
TRBJ2-3 16 NA TRBD1 TRBV6-5 CASSYRTGRITDTQYF TGTGCCAGCAGTTACCGGACAGGGAGGATTACAGATACGCAGTATTTT
TRBJ2-2 12 NA NA TRBV19 CASSKGTGELFF TGTGCCAGTAGTAAGGGGACCGGGGAGCTGTTTTTT
TRBJ2-1 17 NA NA TRBV29-1 CSVEDRSGLSSYNEQFF TGCAGCGTTGAAGATCGGTCAGGGCTCAGCTCCTACAATGAGCAGTTCTTC
TRBJ2-3 15 NA NA TRBV28 CASSRQNPFSDTQYF TGTGCCAGCAGCCGACAGAACCCATTCTCAGATACGCAGTATTTT
TRBJ1-4 15 NA NA TRBV9 CASSAGHSFNEKLFF TGTGCCAGCAGCGCCGGACACAGTTTTAATGAAAAACTGTTTTTT
TRBJ2-3 16 NA NA TRBV7-9 CASSPDLRGTTDTQYF TGTGCCAGCAGCCCCGACCTTCGGGGAACCACAGATACGCAGTATTTT
TRBJ2-7 14 NA NA TRBV9 CASSGRDNSYEQYF TGTGCCAGCAGCGGCCGGGACAACTCCTACGAGCAGTACTTC
TRBJ2-4 14 NA NA TRBV5-4 CASSLDFEINIQYF TGTGCCAGCAGCCTAGACTTTGAAATAAACATTCAGTACTTC
TRBJ1-2 16 NA TRBD1 TRBV7-9 CASSLNHGTGSYGYTF TGTGCCAGCAGCTTAAATCACGGGACAGGGTCCTATGGCTACACCTTC
TRBJ1-6 15 few NA TRBV3-1/TRBV3-2 CASSQDLGGGRPLHF TGTGCCAGCAGCCAAGATCTTGGGGGGGGTCGACCCCTCCACTTT
TRBJ1-2 15 few NA TRBV5-1 CASSRTAESNYGYTF TGCGCCAGCTCCAGGACAGCCGAGTCTAACTATGGCTACACCTTC
TRBJ2-7 17 NA TRBD1 TRBV7-9 CASSFLVQGFGSYEQYF TGTGCCAGCAGCTTTCTCGTACAGGGGTTTGGCTCCTACGAGCAGTACTTC
TRBJ1-1 16 once TRBD1 TRBV5-5 CASSLGTGLRYTEAFF TGTGCCAGCAGCCTCGGGACAGGGCTTAGGTACACTGAAGCTTTCTTT
TRBJ2-5 13 NA NA TRBV5-4 CASSHARQETQYF TGTGCCAGCAGCCACGCTAGACAAGAGACCCAGTACTTC